These T cell receptor beta chains were read from a single sample in a study of T cell repertoires in cytomegalovirus infection. TCRdb passed the reads through MiXCR, listing each CDR3 protein once. The repertoire holds about 740,000 distinct CDR3 sequences, with roughly 35% as singletons. The sequenced sample was PBMCs. These receptors were obtained from a human donor in good health (CMV status not recorded). Some clones in this sample may be carry-over from other donors' samples. Both conserved end residues are part of each CDR3. D genes are given only for firm matches. Some rows mark clone size as missing; the rest say once, few, many or name a class of expanded clone.

cdr3_length	d_call	j_call	v_call	clone_size	cdr3_aa	cdr3_nt
12	.	TRBJ1-5	TRBV24-1	.	CATSDPQGPQHF	TGTGCCACCAGTGATCCCCAGGGGCCCCAGCATTTT
15	.	TRBJ2-7	TRBV28	few	CASSPVGGRVHEQYF	TGTGCCAGCAGCCCGGTTGGGGGGCGCGTCCACGAGCAGTACTTC
16	TRBD1	TRBJ2-3	TRBV28	.	CASSFSGTGGTDTQYF	TGTGCCAGCAGTTTTTCCGGGACAGGGGGCACAGATACGCAGTATTTT
15	.	TRBJ1-6	TRBV4-1	.	CASRYAQGVGSPLHF	TGCGCCAGCAGATACGCCCAGGGTGTTGGTTCACCCCTCCACTTT
13	.	TRBJ2-3	TRBV24-1	.	CATTSSSTDTQYF	TGTGCCACCACCTCTTCTAGCACAGATACGCAGTATTTT
14	TRBD1	TRBJ1-5	TRBV7-9	.	CASSDRQGGMPQHF	TGTGCCAGCAGCGATCGACAGGGCGGGATGCCCCAGCATTTT
17	.	TRBJ1-5	TRBV6-2/TRBV6-3	.	CASSYPTGLVSNQPQHF	TGTGCCAGCAGTTACCCGACAGGTTTGGTTAGCAATCAGCCCCAGCATTTT
16	.	TRBJ2-3	TRBV7-9	.	CASSLRRGVVADTQYF	TGTGCCAGCAGCTTAAGACGCGGGGTGGTGGCAGATACGCAGTATTTT
15	.	TRBJ1-4	TRBV7-9	few	CASSHNLRRNEKLFF	TGTGCCAGCAGCCACAACCTACGGCGGAATGAAAAACTGTTTTTT
15	.	TRBJ2-5	TRBV5-6	.	CASSHPGSWGETQYF	TGTGCCAGCAGTCATCCCGGAAGTTGGGGAGAGACCCAGTACTTC
14	.	TRBJ2-7	TRBV12-3/TRBV12-4	many	CASSTGFTAYEQYF	TGTGCCAGCAGTACAGGGTTTACGGCCTACGAGCAGTACTTC
15	TRBD1	TRBJ2-2	TRBV27	many	CASRATGTGAGELFF	TGTGCCAGCAGGGCAACCGGGACAGGGGCCGGGGAGCTGTTTTTT
14	.	TRBJ2-2	TRBV7-2	few	CASSLALATGELFF	TGTGCCAGCAGCTTAGCTTTGGCGACCGGGGAGCTGTTTTTT
13	.	TRBJ1-2	TRBV7-9	.	CASSPGGMDGYTF	TGTGCCAGCAGCCCCGGCGGGATGGATGGCTACACCTTC
14	TRBD1	TRBJ2-1	TRBV29-1	few	CSVDGRGKISEQFF	TGCAGCGTTGACGGCAGGGGGAAGATTAGTGAGCAGTTCTTC
15	TRBD1	TRBJ2-4	TRBV28	once	CASSLYGTDKNIQYF	TGTGCCAGCAGTTTATATGGGACAGACAAAAACATTCAGTACTTC
18	.	TRBJ2-2	TRBV6-1	.	CASSEERQGSVRTGELFF	TGTGCCAGCAGTGAAGAGCGCCAGGGGAGCGTTCGCACCGGGGAGCTGTTTTTT
15	.	TRBJ1-6	TRBV5-1	few	CASSGSPASDSPLHF	TGCGCCAGCAGCGGAAGCCCGGCGTCGGATTCACCCCTCCACTTT
15	.	TRBJ1-4	TRBV20-1	.	CSARDGQRTNEKLFF	TGCAGTGCTAGAGATGGACAGAGAACTAATGAAAAACTGTTTTTT
16	TRBD1	TRBJ2-3	TRBV12-3/TRBV12-4	many	CASSIFLGTVTDTQYF	TGTGCCAGCAGCATCTTTCTGGGGACAGTCACAGATACGCAGTATTTT
15	.	TRBJ1-3	TRBV28	.	CSSSLGQGGGNTLYF	TGTTCCAGCAGTTTAGGTCAAGGCGGTGGAAACACCCTATATTTT
15	.	TRBJ2-7	TRBV10-3	.	CAISELALWSGEQYF	TGTGCCATCAGTGAATTAGCTCTGTGGTCGGGCGAGCAGTACTTC
14	.	TRBJ1-4	TRBV11-2	few	CASSYGGYNEKLFF	TGTGCCAGCAGCTACGGGGGTTACAATGAAAAACTGTTTTTT
11	.	TRBJ2-7	TRBV6-1	.	CATRGAREQYF	TGTGCCACTAGAGGGGCTCGCGAGCAGTACTTC
16	.	TRBJ2-3	TRBV11-3	.	CASSLGGASPFDTQYF	TGTGCCAGCAGCTTAGGGGGGGCTAGCCCCTTTGATACGCAGTATTTT
17	.	TRBJ2-3	TRBV6-1	.	CASTQRGGWGSTDTQYF	TGTGCCAGCACCCAAAGGGGGGGCTGGGGCAGCACAGATACGCAGTATTTT
11	.	TRBJ2-7	TRBV28	.	CASSYKREQYF	TGTGCCAGCAGCTACAAGCGGGAGCAGTACTTC
14	TRBD1	TRBJ2-6	TRBV7-6	few	CAVTGGSGANVLTF	TGTGCCGTTACAGGGGGCTCTGGGGCCAACGTCCTGACTTTC
15	.	TRBJ1-4	TRBV7-8	few	CASSGTGGRHEKLFF	TGTGCCAGCAGCGGTACCGGGGGCCGACATGAAAAACTGTTTTTT